This T cell receptor (beta chain) comes out of a study of cytomegalovirus exposure and HLA in healthy donors. Study-level results: The authors later found TCR association rates varying by HLA locus, with DRB1 most and HLA-C fewest.

The PCR employed 60 Vbeta primers together with 13 Jbeta primers. Clones were read by immunoSEQ multiplex PCR, and TCRdb kept only the in-frame ones, dropping some. The sample shows some 110,000 clones, 70% to 75% of them seen only once. This clone is a singleton in its sample. Its antigen is undetermined. V shed 7 bases and J 2 bases; nucleotides not matched to a gene: 7. This CDR3 has 16 residues. Germline V CDR1 and CDR2: SEHNR, FQNEAQ (reference sequence). V gene TRBV7-9 combines with J gene TRBJ2-1, with 11 bases lining up with TRBD2. The sequence was collected from a female donor in good health and CMV-seronegative. The sample consisted of PBMCs. The CDR3 reads CASIPLAGGPYNEQFF. CDR3 sequence (DNA): TGTGCCAGCATCCCCCTAGCGGGAGGTCCCTACAATGAGCAGTTCTTC.